This T cell receptor beta chain was obtained from a study of cytomegalovirus exposure and HLA in healthy donors. Only in-frame clones appear in the TCRdb table, and some are missing; sequencing was by immunoSEQ multiplex PCR. The table has 250,000 to 350,000 clones, 70% to 90% seen once. Source material: PBMCs. This TCR was recovered from a man aged 25-45 years in good health and CMV-seronegative.

CDR3 sequence reads: CATRGSGNTIYF. In nucleotides, the CDR3 is TGTGCCACCCGGGGCTCTGGAAACACCATATATTTT. The rearrangement links TRBV15 to TRBJ1-3; D unclear. CDR1 and CDR2 from the germline V gene are LNHNV and YYDKDF (reference sequence). Trimming pared 8 bases from V and 0 bases from J, leaving 5 bases between. The CDR3 consists of 12 residues.